These T cell receptor beta chains were read from a single sample in a study of OX40 agonist ivuxolimab in advanced cancers. Profiling relied on immunoSEQ multiplex PCR, and the TCRdb table lists in-frame clones only, not all of them. This table holds under 55,000 clones, about 90% found once. The sequenced sample was CD4+ or CD8+ T cells sorted from blood, obtained in a trial of the OX40 agonist ivuxolimab. The receptor source for this set is an adult with an advanced solid tumor such as melanoma, head and neck, liver or kidney cancer. Each CDR3 is given without its conserved first and last residue. D genes are given only for firm matches.

V	J	D	CDR3
TRBV6-1	TRBJ1-2	-	ASRVLTGTMGYT
TRBV19	TRBJ2-5	TRBD1	ASSYQGTAQETQY
TRBV14	TRBJ2-2	-	ASSHRGGVNTGELF
TRBV6-4	TRBJ1-2	-	ASSDGSRYGYT
TRBV6-5	TRBJ1-4	-	ASSYGGEKLF
TRBV5-8	TRBJ1-4	-	ASSQRQPFNEKLF
TRBV4-1	TRBJ2-2	TRBD1	ASSHSIPGQGYGIAGELF
TRBV5-6	TRBJ2-7	-	ASSIPGFSYEQY
TRBV27	TRBJ1-5	TRBD1	ASSLGTGGVGVGNQPQH
TRBV7-2	TRBJ2-2	TRBD2	ASSLSGGPYTGELF
TRBV5-1	TRBJ1-1	TRBD1	ASSSGQGGNTEAF
TRBV18	TRBJ2-5	TRBD2	ASSGGLAPEETQY
TRBV19	TRBJ2-7	-	ASSLGPIYEQY
TRBV5-1	TRBJ2-1	TRBD1	ASGIRDRRYNEQF
TRBV7-2	TRBJ2-5	TRBD2	ASSAQRGGTETQY
TRBV27	TRBJ2-7	TRBD1	ASSPNYDRGEQY
TRBV18	TRBJ1-4	-	ASSPFGGAVGEKLF
TRBV2	TRBJ2-1	TRBD2	ASSERLASHEQF
TRBV7-8	TRBJ1-1	-	ASSRGVGYTEAF
TRBV7-6	-	-	ASSLAFGRGHYEQY
TRBV12-5	TRBJ2-1	-	ASGFGDSPYNEQF
TRBV5-1	TRBJ1-1	TRBD1	ASSFQGAGTEAF